This TCR beta chain is from a study of blood T cell repertoires in COVID-19. About the study: COVID-19 samples, acute and convalescent, were from the United States, Italy and Spain.

This CDR3 region has 14 residues. Per germline, CDR1 GTSNPN and CDR2 SVGIG (reference sequence). The ends were cut back, 0 bases at V and 6 bases at J, with 12 bases in the middle. As processed by the authors: Amplification of reference gene primers provided the estimated nucleated cell counts. TCRdb's copy holds only in-frame clones and misses some; the assay was immunoSEQ multiplex PCR. V and J calls plus clone size are reproduced from that table; the DNA served to infer D and trimming. Found here are a few hundred thousand clones, approximately 90% of them singletons; the top ten hold under 5%. The sequence came from a woman in her twenties or thirties who had recovered from COVID-19. Sequenced: PBMCs or T cells enriched from blood (not recorded which). The rearrangement links TRBV30 to TRBJ2-1, with D maybe TRBD2 (6 bases). CDR3 in amino acids: CAWSVLAGRNEQFF. The CDR3 DNA follows: TGTGCCTGGAGTGTACTAGCAGGCCGCAATGAGCAGTTCTTC.